The clone carrying this T cell receptor beta chain was seen a handful of times. Its cognate antigen is unknown. This sample stems from a study of beta chain features in type 1 diabetes. Overall study results and limits: TCRB CDR3 length was moderately but significantly reduced in all four CD4+ subsets of Type 1 diabetes patients. TCRB rearrangement may or may not be influenced by HLA type; here this remained unresolved.

Researchers reported sorting CD4+ naive, central memory, regulatory and stem cell-like memory cells via CD45RO/CCR7/CD25/CD127/CD95/CD27. Germline V CDR1 and CDR2: SGHDN, FVKESK. This CDR3 comprises 19 residues. Losses at the gene ends were 1 base for V and 5 bases for J; bases not matched to a gene: 13. cDNA synthesis used the whole RNA isolate, giving expressed TCRB sequences. Using immunoSEQ multiplex PCR, the repertoire was profiled, and TCRdb retains in-frame clones only, with some absent. The sample gives 450,000 to 600,000 clones, about 32% of which show up once; roughly 0.066% is in the top ten.

J is TRBJ2-3 and V is TRBV14; TRBD2 aligns across 12 bases. The specimen was naive CD4+ T cells from blood. This receptor was identified in a man between 18 and 29 years old in good health. CDR3 amino acids: CASSQGEKGLAGRIDTQYF. The CDR3 DNA sequence: TGTGCCAGCAGCCAAGGGGAGAAAGGACTAGCGGGAAGAATAGATACGCAGTATTTT.